These 30 T cell receptor beta chains were sequenced from one sample in a study of beta chain features in type 1 diabetes. Isolated RNA was reverse transcribed in full, so expressed TCRB transcripts were sequenced. Sequenced by immunoSEQ multiplex PCR; TCRdb stores in-frame clones only, minus some. Of about 40,000 clones in the sample, 45% to 50% were seen once. Sequenced material: central memory CD4+ T cells from blood. The receptors originated from a woman under 30 in good health.

This clone was counted a few times. The chain is built from TRBV2 and TRBJ1-4, with D unclear. The CDR3 runs to 14 residues. From germline, CDR1 is SNHLY and CDR2 FYNNEI. Trimming removed 4 bases from V and 7 bases from J, with 13 bases in between. The CDR3 DNA reads TGTGCCAGCAGTGGCCGAGGGCCCAGTGAAAAACTGTTTTTT. Translation gives CASSGRGPSEKLFF.

This clone showed up just a few times. The chain employs TRBV11-2 and TRBJ2-7; 12 bases align to TRBD1. Trimming at V came to 7 bases and at J to 6 bases, leaving 7 bases not matched to a gene. This CDR3 has 14 amino acids. Germline loops: CDR1 SGHAT, CDR2 FQNNGV. The CDR3 is CASTVGTGGVEQYF. CDR3 DNA sequence: TGTGCCAGCACCGTGGGGACAGGGGGCGTCGAGCAGTACTTC.

This clone has just a few counts. This sequence joins TRBV6-5 and TRBJ2-7; TRBD1 might be the D (6 bases). Trimming took off 5 bases at V and 7 bases at J, with 21 bases between the two ends. Germline V gives CDR1 MNHEY, CDR2 SVGAGI. The CDR3 runs 15 residues. CDR3: CASSRKPGQGEEQYF. In DNA form, the CDR3 reads TGTGCCAGCAGTCGAAAACCGGGACAAGGAGAAGAGCAGTACTTC.

This clone appeared a few times. J is TRBJ2-4 and V is TRBV7-2; 11 nucleotides agree with TRBD1. The germline V gene has CDR1 SGHTA and CDR2 FQGNSA. J was trimmed by 8 bases and V by 4 bases; bases with no gene match: 10. This CDR3 has 16 residues. The CDR3 region has the DNA TGTGCCAGCAGCTCTCGGACAGGGGGCCTAATAGACATTCAGTACTTC. This sequence encodes CASSSRTGGLIDIQYF.

This chain joins TRBV12-5 and TRBJ1-2; 9 nucleotides align to TRBD1. Unmatched junction bases numbered 7, after V lost 6 bases and J lost 5 bases. This CDR3 is built from 14 residues. Germline V lookup: CDR1 LGHNT, CDR2 FRNRAP. CDR3 DNA sequence: TGTGCTAGTGGGAATACAGGGGGCGCGTATGGCTACACCTTC. Translated, it gives CASGNTGGAYGYTF. Full variable domain (remainder filled in from reference TRBV12-5 and TRBJ1-2): DARVTQTPRHKVTEMGQEVTMRCQPILGHNTVFWYRQTMMQGLELLAYFRNRAPLDDSGMPKDRFSAEMPDATLATLKIQPSEPRDSAVYFCASGNTGGAYGYTFGSGTRLTVV.

This chain uses TRBV19 with TRBJ1-1, with unresolved D. Between the trimmed V and J ends, which lost 9 bases and 0 bases, there was a span of 14 bases. The germline V gene encodes CDR1 LNHDA and CDR2 SQIVND (reference sequence). The CDR3 has 14 residues. The CDR3 DNA reads TGTGCCAGCAAAGTAGCGCGAGTGAACACTGAAGCTTTCTTT. Amino acid sequence: CASKVARVNTEAFF. Combining the CDR3 with reference TRBV19 and TRBJ1-1 gives the whole variable domain DGGITQSPKYLFRKEGQNVTLSCEQNLNHDAMYWYRQDPGQGLRLIYYSQIVNDFQKGDIAEGYSVSREKKESFPLTVTSAQKNPTAFYLCASKVARVNTEAFFGQGTRLTVV.

The table lists this clone with a few counts. The CDR3 sequence: CASRPGGYTEAFF. DNA for the CDR3: TGTGCCAGCAGGCCGGGGGGATACACTGAAGCTTTCTTT. The V gene is TRBV6-1, the J gene TRBJ1-1, with D perhaps matching TRBD1 (5 bases). V was pared by 6 bases and J by 3 bases, with 11 bases between. CDR1 is MNHNS, CDR2 SASEGT, per germline. This CDR3 comprises 13 residues.

J is TRBJ2-5 and V is TRBV29-1, with TRBD2 identical over 8 bases. Matching the DNA end better, TRBJ2-7 makes the J call doubtful. Germline loops: CDR1 SQVTM, CDR2 ANQGSEA. The CDR3 consists of 16 residues. Written as DNA, the CDR3 is TGCAGCGTTGAATCCTCGGGGGGGACGGTGACCTACGAGCAGTACTTC. As protein: CSVESSGGTVTYEQYF.

The chain employs TRBV6-1 and TRBJ1-2; 9 nucleotides line up with TRBD1. V lost 9 bases to trimming and J lost 6 bases; unmatched junction nucleotides: 8. The CDR3 has 13 amino acids. Germline CDR1 is MNHNS and CDR2 is SASEGT. The CDR3 region is CASGDRARNGYTF. CDR3 DNA sequence: TGTGCCAGTGGGGACAGGGCGAGGAATGGCTACACCTTC.

The chain is built from TRBV5-1 and TRBJ2-1; a weak D match, TRBD2 (5 bases). Trimming cost V 0 bases and J 7 bases, with 14 bases left between them. CDR1 SGHRS and CDR2 YFSETQ come from the germline V gene. CDR3 size: 15 residues. DNA for the CDR3: TGCGCCAGCAGCTTGGGTGTGCCCCCGGGGAATGAGCAGTTCTTC. Residues: CASSLGVPPGNEQFF. Full variable domain (rest looked up from reference TRBV5-1 and TRBJ2-1): KAGVTQTPRYLIKTRGQQVTLSCSPISGHRSVSWYQQTPGQGLQFLFEYFSETQRNKGNFPGRFSGRQFSNSRSEMNVSTLELGDSALYLCASSLGVPPGNEQFFGPGTRLTVL.

This sequence joins TRBV7-9 and TRBJ2-6; D not certain. Germline CDR1 reads SEHNR; CDR2 reads FQNEAQ (reference sequence). This CDR3 comprises 14 residues. The V end was cut by 2 bases, the J end by 2 bases, with 4 bases between. Written as DNA, the CDR3 is TGTGCCAGCAGCTTACAGGCTGGGGCCAACGTCCTGACTTTC. This encodes CASSLQAGANVLTF.

V gene TRBV29-1 combines with J gene TRBJ2-1; the D is unclear. Per the germline V gene, CDR1 is SQVTM and CDR2 is ANQGSEA. The CDR3 is made up of 13 amino acids. Trimming took off 3 bases at V and 5 bases at J, with 11 bases between the two ends. CDR3 amino acids: CSVDRQANNEQFF. DNA of the CDR3: TGCAGCGTTGATCGGCAGGCTAACAATGAGCAGTTCTTC.

In its sample, this clone was seen a few times. The chain links TRBV27 to TRBJ2-2; D may be TRBD1 (6 bases). CDR3 size: 16 residues. Germline assignment: CDR1 MNHEY and CDR2 SMNVEV (reference sequence). V was shortened by 5 bases and J by 2 bases, with 15 bases between the two germline ends. This CDR3 reads CASSTPGTKNTGELFF. For the CDR3, the DNA is TGTGCCAGCAGTACCCCCGGGACAAAAAACACCGGGGAGCTGTTTTTT.

J is TRBJ1-6 and V is TRBV27; 7 bases match TRBD1. The V gene end was trimmed by 2 bases and the J gene end by 7 bases; junction bases not matched to a gene: 5. This CDR3 is built from 15 residues. Germline V CDR1 and CDR2: MNHEY, SMNVEV (reference sequence). DNA for the CDR3: TGTGCCAGCAGTTTAGCTGGACAGGCGAATTCACCCCTCCACTTT. Its translation: CASSLAGQANSPLHF.

The chain is built from TRBV6-1 and TRBJ1-1, with 7 bases that match TRBD1. The germline CDR1 and CDR2 sequences are MNHNS and SASEGT. There are 15 residues in the CDR3. The junction had 12 bases not matched to a gene; V was cut back by 3 bases and J by 8 bases. The CDR3 DNA is TGTGCCAGCAGTGATAGGTCGAGGAACAGGGGCGAAGCTTTCTTT. It encodes CASSDRSRNRGEAFF.

A few counts support this clone. The chain joins TRBV6-6 to TRBJ2-5; TRBD1 matches at 7 bases. Germline assignment: CDR1 MNHNY and CDR2 SVGAGI (reference sequence). The CDR3 covers 13 residues. V lost 5 bases to trimming and J lost 5 bases; unmatched junction nucleotides: 5. CDR3 DNA: TGTGCCAGCAGTACCAGGGGGTTGGAGACCCAGTACTTC. Protein sequence: CASSTRGLETQYF.

V usage is TRBV18 and J usage is TRBJ2-1; TRBD1 matches 8 bases. This CDR3 region has 17 residues. J was trimmed by 10 bases and V by 3 bases; bases with no gene match: 17. CDR1 and CDR2 from the germline V gene are KGHSH and LQKENI. As DNA, the CDR3 is TGTGCCAGCTCACCCGGGCAGGGGGCCTCAGGGTCGGGGGAGCAGTTCTTC. This translates into CASSPGQGASGSGEQFF.

Only a few counts were recorded for this clone. This rearrangement joins TRBV7-2 to TRBJ2-5; 11 bases fit TRBD2. J gave up 5 bases and V 5 bases, and 10 bases lay outside the gene matches. CDR3 length equals 16 residues. Germline CDR1 reads SGHTA; CDR2 reads FQGNSA. CDR3 sequence (DNA): TGTGCCAGCAGCATCCGACAGACTAGCGGGATGGAGACCCAGTACTTC. Its translation: CASSIRQTSGMETQYF.

The chain carries TRBV18 and TRBJ1-6; D not certain. This CDR3 region has 18 residues. Germline V lookup: CDR1 KGHSH, CDR2 LQKENI. The V end lost 4 bases, the J end lost 1 base, and 17 bases lay between the germline ends. Here the CDR3 DNA reads TGTGCCAGCTCACTTAACAATTTGGTCGGGTCCTATAATTCACCCCTCCACTTT. It codes for CASSLNNLVGSYNSPLHF. Drawing the rest from reference TRBV18 and TRBJ1-6, the complete variable domain is NAGVMQNPRHLVRRRGQEARLRCSPMKGHSHVYWYRQLPEEGLKFMVYLQKENIIDESGMPKERFSAEFPKEGPSILRIQQVVRGDSAAYFCASSLNNLVGSYNSPLHFGNGTRLTVT.

The chain links TRBV5-5 to TRBJ2-3, with 15 positions matching TRBD2. With 0 bases clipped from V and 6 bases from J, the junction kept 5 bases outside the gene matches. The CDR3 extends over 17 amino acids. The germline gives CDR1 SGHKS, CDR2 YYEKEE (reference sequence). CDR3 sequence (DNA): TGTGCCAGCAGCTTGGAAGGGACTAGCGGGGGGAGTGATACGCAGTATTTT. It codes for CASSLEGTSGGSDTQYF.

The chain employs TRBV5-4 and TRBJ2-5; TRBD2 is a possible D gene (6 bases). This CDR3 has 16 residues. The V gene's germline CDR1 is SGHNT and CDR2 YYREEE (reference sequence). V dropped 2 bases and J dropped 1 base, with 15 bases sitting between them. The CDR3 DNA is TGTGCCAGCAGCTTAGGTTCGCAACTAGCCCAAGAGACCCAGTACTTC. It codes for CASSLGSQLAQETQYF.

This clone was seen a few times. The rearrangement links TRBV25-1 to TRBJ2-7, with 7 positions matching TRBD1. Per the germline V gene, CDR1 is MGHDK and CDR2 is SYGVNS. V lost 4 bases to trimming and J lost 8 bases; unmatched junction nucleotides: 2. The CDR3 is 11 amino acids. The CDR3: CASSGQGKQYF. For the CDR3, the DNA is TGTGCCAGCAGTGGACAGGGCAAGCAGTACTTC.

This chain links TRBV5-1 with TRBJ2-1; the D gene is possibly TRBD1 (5 bases). Per the germline V gene, CDR1 is SGHRS and CDR2 is YFSETQ. The V and J ends lost 0 bases and 7 bases respectively, with 5 bases between them. CDR3 length equals 12 residues. The CDR3 is CASSLEGNEQFF. The CDR3 coding sequence is TGCGCCAGCAGCTTGGAGGGGAATGAGCAGTTCTTC. The full variable domain, rest sourced from reference TRBV5-1 and TRBJ2-1, is KAGVTQTPRYLIKTRGQQVTLSCSPISGHRSVSWYQQTPGQGLQFLFEYFSETQRNKGNFPGRFSGRQFSNSRSEMNVSTLELGDSALYLCASSLEGNEQFFGPGTRLTVL.

This clone was observed once. J is TRBJ2-6 and V is TRBV19, with 7 nucleotides matching TRBD1. This CDR3 comprises 14 residues. CDR1 is LNHDA, CDR2 SQIVND, per germline (reference sequence). With V trimmed by 9 bases and J by 2 bases, 4 bases remained unmatched. CDR3 sequence reads: CASAGTAGANVLTF. Here the CDR3 DNA reads TGTGCCAGCGCCGGGACAGCTGGGGCCAACGTCCTGACTTTC. The complete variable domain, with remaining parts taken from reference TRBV19 and TRBJ2-6, reads DGGITQSPKYLFRKEGQNVTLSCEQNLNHDAMYWYRQDPGQGLRLIYYSQIVNDFQKGDIAEGYSVSREKKESFPLTVTSAQKNPTAFYLCASAGTAGANVLTFGAGSRLTVL.

The rearrangement links TRBV5-1 to TRBJ2-5; D is perhaps TRBD1 (5 bases). Germline CDR1 SGHRS, CDR2 YFSETQ. The length of the CDR3 is 13 residues. V dropped 0 bases and J dropped 7 bases, with 10 bases sitting between them. CDR3 DNA: TGCGCCAGCAGCTTGGACCCTCAGGGGACCCAGTACTTC. Residues: CASSLDPQGTQYF. Supplemented by reference TRBV5-1 and TRBJ2-5, the full variable domain reads KAGVTQTPRYLIKTRGQQVTLSCSPISGHRSVSWYQQTPGQGLQFLFEYFSETQRNKGNFPGRFSGRQFSNSRSEMNVSTLELGDSALYLCASSLDPQGTQYFGPGTRLLVL.

The rearrangement links TRBV30 to TRBJ2-5, with D perhaps matching TRBD2 (6 bases). This CDR3 has 12 residues. Trimming removed 3 bases from V and 9 bases from J, with 14 bases in between. The germline V gene has CDR1 GTSNPN and CDR2 SVGIG (reference sequence). CDR3 sequence: CAWRGNGRSQYF. CDR3 in DNA: TGTGCCTGGAGGGGAAATGGGAGGTCCCAGTACTTC.

The chain combines TRBV4-2 with TRBJ1-1; TRBD1 might be the D (6 bases). This CDR3 comprises 15 residues. Looked up from germline, CDR1 is LGHNA and CDR2 is YNFKEQ. V lost 3 bases and J lost 3, with 14 bases in between. The CDR3 bases are TGTGCCAGCAGCCAGCGAGGACAGTCAGACACTGAAGCTTTCTTT. Residues: CASSQRGQSDTEAFF.

The chain combines TRBV7-2 with TRBJ2-3, with a weak D call TRBD2 (5 bases). CDR1 SGHTA and CDR2 FQGNSA come from the germline V gene. The V end lost 6 bases, the J end lost 4 bases, and 14 bases lay between the germline ends. The CDR3 is 14 residues long. The CDR3 sequence: CASSRGLEADTQYF. CDR3 in DNA: TGTGCCAGCAGTCGTGGACTCGAGGCAGATACGCAGTATTTT.

This clone was observed a handful of times. This rearrangement joins TRBV18 to TRBJ1-2; D remains unclear. V lost 3 bases and J 6 bases, leaving 14 bases between the germline ends. CDR1 and CDR2 (germline): KGHSH, LQKENI. The CDR3 has 14 residues. CDR3 nucleotides: TGTGCCAGCTCACCCCCATTGGGCCCCCATGGCTACACCTTC. Amino acids: CASSPPLGPHGYTF.

This clone was counted a few times. This sequence joins TRBV11-3 and TRBJ2-1; unclear D gene. V gave up 1 base and J gave up 6 bases, with 10 bases separating them. The CDR3 totals 14 residues. From germline, CDR1 is SGHNT and CDR2 YENEEA. In DNA, the CDR3 is TGTGCCAGCAGCTTAGGACCGGCTAGCAATGAGCAGTTCTTC. Amino acid sequence: CASSLGPASNEQFF. The full variable domain, its missing parts supplied by reference TRBV11-3 and TRBJ2-1, is EAGVVQSPRYKIIEKKQPVAFWCNPISGHNTLYWYLQNLGQGPELLIRYENEEAVDDSQLPKDRFSAERLKGVDSTLKIQPAELGDSAVYLCASSLGPASNEQFFGPGTRLTVL.